This TCR beta chain was retrieved from a study of shared clonotypes between healthy human individuals. The assay was immunoSEQ multiplex PCR, and TCRdb's table has in-frame clones only and misses some. The sample yields around 2,100,000 clones, about 95% seen once. CD45RO-negative CD8 cells positively selected for CCR7 made up the naive population, which excluded terminally differentiated effector memory CD45RA+ cells. This CDR3 comprises 13 residues. The V segment lost 5 bases and the J segment 5 bases; nucleotides outside the gene matches: 4. Looked up from germline, CDR1 is MDHEN and CDR2 is SYDVKM.

The sequence was obtained from a man between 18 and 29 years old in good health. The sample taken for sequencing was naive CD8+ T cells sorted from blood. The chain combines TRBV28 with TRBJ2-7; 9 bases line up with TRBD1. The CDR3: CASSGTGFHEQYF. The CDR3 DNA is TGTGCCAGCAGTGGGACAGGGTTTCACGAGCAGTACTTC.